A selection of T cell receptor beta chains follows, all from one sample in a study of control samples from healthy donors and cancer patients. Clones were sequenced by immunoSEQ multiplex PCR, and TCRdb holds only the in-frame ones, with some missing. The data contain about 130,000 clones, 75% to 95% of them singletons. Sequences were obtained from blood. The receptors shown here come from a man aged 18 to 30 in good health. The CDR3 runs from the conserved cysteine through the conserved F or W. The D gene is left open where the match is weak. Not every row has a clone size; where given, it reads once, few, many or a size class.

size,V,D,length,J,CDR3,DNA
once,TRBV7-2,.,16,TRBJ2-3,CASSEGVAGSADTQYF,TGTGCCAGCAGCGAGGGGGTGGCGGGAAGCGCAGATACGCAGTATTTT
once,TRBV7-2,TRBD2,17,TRBJ2-1,CASSQITGAGGLNEQFF,TGTGCCAGCAGCCAAATAACGGGAGCGGGGGGCCTCAATGAGCAGTTCTTC
.,TRBV6-5,TRBD1,15,TRBJ1-1,CASSKRTGLNTEAFF,TGTGCCAGCAGTAAGAGGACAGGGTTGAACACTGAAGCTTTCTTT
.,TRBV7-9,TRBD1,17,TRBJ1-6,CASSRLTGDSYNSPLHF,TGTGCCAGCAGCCGTTTAACAGGGGACTCCTATAATTCACCCCTCCACTTT
.,TRBV7-3,.,15,TRBJ1-4,CASSLIPGPNEKLFF,TGTGCCAGCAGCTTAATACCAGGCCCTAATGAAAAACTGTTTTTT
.,TRBV7-3,.,15,TRBJ1-1,CASSLQGGLNTEAFF,TGTGCCAGCAGCTTACAGGGTGGGTTGAACACTGAAGCTTTCTTT
.,TRBV7-8,.,14,TRBJ2-5,CASRYRDHQETQYF,TGTGCCAGCAGGTACAGGGATCACCAAGAGACCCAGTACTTC
.,TRBV4-2,.,17,TRBJ2-5,CASSQAAAGLRLETQYF,TGTGCCAGCAGCCAAGCCGCCGCGGGACTGCGCTTAGAGACCCAGTACTTC
.,TRBV11-1,.,14,TRBJ2-5,CASSLGGSQETQYF,TGTGCCAGCAGCTTAGGCGGCAGTCAAGAGACCCAGTACTTC
once,TRBV11-1,TRBD1,14,TRBJ2-5,CASSPGQGAETQYF,TGTGCCAGCAGCCCGGGACAGGGGGCAGAGACCCAGTACTTC
.,TRBV10-3,.,12,TRBJ2-3,CATNSNTDTQYF,TGTGCCACAAATTCCAACACAGATACGCAGTATTTT
.,TRBV5-6,.,16,TRBJ1-1,CASSLVGLGENTEAFF,TGTGCCAGCAGCTTGGTGGGTCTGGGGGAGAACACTGAAGCTTTCTTT
.,TRBV7-2,.,16,TRBJ1-5,CATSGADTYSNQPQHF,TGTGCCACCAGTGGGGCCGACACTTATAGCAATCAGCCCCAGCATTTT
.,TRBV5-1,TRBD1,15,TRBJ1-2,CASSPDRVMVYGYTF,TGCGCCAGCAGTCCTGACAGGGTCATGGTCTATGGCTACACCTTC
.,TRBV18,.,15,TRBJ2-1,CASSPKAGAYNEQFF,TGTGCCAGCTCACCGAAAGCAGGCGCCTACAATGAGCAGTTCTTC
.,TRBV11-2,.,13,TRBJ2-7,CASSLRPAYEQYF,TGTGCCAGCAGCTTACGCCCGGCCTACGAGCAGTACTTC
.,TRBV5-4,.,13,TRBJ2-2,CASGEQGTGELFF,TGTGCCAGTGGTGAACAGGGCACCGGGGAGCTGTTTTTT
.,TRBV6-2/TRBV6-3,.,16,TRBJ2-2,CASSYSSVARTGELFF,TGTGCCAGCAGTTACTCGTCGGTAGCAAGGACCGGGGAGCTGTTTTTT
.,TRBV5-5,.,16,TRBJ1-6,CASSLDVTRSNSPLHF,TGTGCCAGCAGCTTGGATGTAACGCGTTCTAATTCACCCCTCCACTTT
.,TRBV11-2,.,17,TRBJ1-2,CASSAPPTGDPNYGYTF,TGTGCCAGCAGCGCCCCCCCGACAGGTGACCCTAACTATGGCTACACCTTC
.,TRBV10-3,.,13,TRBJ1-1,CAIRGGVNTEAFF,TGTGCCATCCGAGGGGGGGTGAACACTGAAGCTTTCTTT
.,TRBV5-6,.,13,TRBJ1-2,CASSLEQFYGYTF,TGTGCCAGCAGCTTGGAACAGTTTTATGGCTACACCTTC
.,TRBV11-2,.,18,TRBJ2-7,CASSFPSGVGGGAYEQYF,TGTGCCAGCAGCTTCCCCTCGGGGGTGGGCGGGGGCGCCTACGAGCAGTACTTC
.,TRBV29-1,.,13,TRBJ1-1,CSVVEGTNTEAFF,TGCAGCGTTGTAGAGGGAACGAACACTGAAGCTTTCTTT
.,TRBV10-3,.,13,TRBJ2-7,CAISEEAAYEQYF,TGTGCCATCAGTGAGGAAGCGGCATACGAGCAGTACTTC